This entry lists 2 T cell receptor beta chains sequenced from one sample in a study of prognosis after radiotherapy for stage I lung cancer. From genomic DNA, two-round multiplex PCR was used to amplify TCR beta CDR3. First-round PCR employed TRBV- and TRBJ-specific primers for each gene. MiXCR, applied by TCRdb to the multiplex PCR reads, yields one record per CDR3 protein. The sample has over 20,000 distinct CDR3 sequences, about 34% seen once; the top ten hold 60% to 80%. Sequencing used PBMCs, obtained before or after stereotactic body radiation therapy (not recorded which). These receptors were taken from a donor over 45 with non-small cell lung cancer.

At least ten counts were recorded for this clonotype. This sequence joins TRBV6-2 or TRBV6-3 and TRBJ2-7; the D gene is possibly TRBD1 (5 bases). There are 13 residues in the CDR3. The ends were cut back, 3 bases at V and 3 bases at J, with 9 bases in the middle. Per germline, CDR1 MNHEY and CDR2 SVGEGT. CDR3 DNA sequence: TGTGCCAGCAGTTATGACAGAAACTACGAGCAGTACTTC. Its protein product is CASSYDRNYEQYF.

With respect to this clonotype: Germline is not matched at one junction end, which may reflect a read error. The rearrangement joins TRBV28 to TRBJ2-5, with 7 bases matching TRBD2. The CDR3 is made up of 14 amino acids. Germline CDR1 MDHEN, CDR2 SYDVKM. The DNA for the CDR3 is TGTGCCAGCAGTTTAGGGGGGGAGCAAGAGACCAAGTACTTC. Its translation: CASSLGGEQETKYF.